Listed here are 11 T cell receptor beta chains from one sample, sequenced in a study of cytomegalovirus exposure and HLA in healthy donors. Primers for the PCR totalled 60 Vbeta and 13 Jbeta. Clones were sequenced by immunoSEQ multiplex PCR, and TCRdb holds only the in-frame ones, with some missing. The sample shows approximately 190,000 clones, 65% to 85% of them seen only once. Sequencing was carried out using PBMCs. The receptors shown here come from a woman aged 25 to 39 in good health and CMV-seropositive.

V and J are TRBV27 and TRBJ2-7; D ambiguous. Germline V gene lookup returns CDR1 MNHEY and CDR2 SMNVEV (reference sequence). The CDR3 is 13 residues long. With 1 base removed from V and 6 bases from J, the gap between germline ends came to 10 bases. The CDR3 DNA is TGTGCCAGCAGTTTATTCGGAGACGGCGAGCAGTACTTC. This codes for CASSLFGDGEQYF.

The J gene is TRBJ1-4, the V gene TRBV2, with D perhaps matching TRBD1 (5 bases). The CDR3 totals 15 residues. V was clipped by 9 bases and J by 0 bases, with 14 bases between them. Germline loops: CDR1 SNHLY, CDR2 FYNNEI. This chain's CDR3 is CASRGWGSTNEKLFF. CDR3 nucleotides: TGTGCCAGTAGGGGTTGGGGATCAACTAATGAAAAACTGTTTTTT. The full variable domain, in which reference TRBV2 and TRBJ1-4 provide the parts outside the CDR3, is EPEVTQTPSHQVTQMGQEVILRCVPISNHLYFYWYRQILGQKVEFLVSFYNNEISEKSEIFDDQFSVERPDGSNFTLKIRSTKLEDSAMYFCASRGWGSTNEKLFFGSGTQLSVL.

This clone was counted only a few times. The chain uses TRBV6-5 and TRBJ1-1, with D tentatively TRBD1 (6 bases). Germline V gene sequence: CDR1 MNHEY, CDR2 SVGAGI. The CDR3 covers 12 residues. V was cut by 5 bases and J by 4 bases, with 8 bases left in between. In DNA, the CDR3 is TGTGCCAGCAGTAGGGGGACCACTGAAGCTTTCTTT. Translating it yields CASSRGTTEAFF.

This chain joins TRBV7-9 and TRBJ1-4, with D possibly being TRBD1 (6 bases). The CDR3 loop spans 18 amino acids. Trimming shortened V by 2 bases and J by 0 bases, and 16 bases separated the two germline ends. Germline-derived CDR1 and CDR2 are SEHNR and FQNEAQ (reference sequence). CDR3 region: CASSLLRGALATNEKLFF. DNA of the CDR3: TGTGCCAGCAGCTTACTCAGGGGAGCGCTTGCAACTAATGAAAAACTGTTTTTT.

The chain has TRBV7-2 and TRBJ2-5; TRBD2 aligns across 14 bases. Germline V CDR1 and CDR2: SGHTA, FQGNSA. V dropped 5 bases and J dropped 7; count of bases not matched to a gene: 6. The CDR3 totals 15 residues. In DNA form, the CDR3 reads TGTGCCAGCAGCCCGACTAGCGGGGGGGATGGGACCCAGTACTTC. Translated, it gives CASSPTSGGDGTQYF.

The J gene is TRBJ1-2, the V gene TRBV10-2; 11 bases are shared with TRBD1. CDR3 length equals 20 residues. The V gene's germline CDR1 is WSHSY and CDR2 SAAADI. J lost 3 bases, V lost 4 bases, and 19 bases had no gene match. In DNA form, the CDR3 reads TGCGCCAGCAGTGGCGGACAGGGGGCTAGGGGACCCCTCCTCCACTATGGCTACACCTTC. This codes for CASSGGQGARGPLLHYGYTF.

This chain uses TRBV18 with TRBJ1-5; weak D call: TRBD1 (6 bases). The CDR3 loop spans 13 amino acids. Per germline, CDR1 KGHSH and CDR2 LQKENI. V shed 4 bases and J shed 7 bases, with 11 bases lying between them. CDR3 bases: TGTGCCAGCTCACGACAGGAGAAGCAGCCCCAGCATTTT. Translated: CASSRQEKQPQHF.

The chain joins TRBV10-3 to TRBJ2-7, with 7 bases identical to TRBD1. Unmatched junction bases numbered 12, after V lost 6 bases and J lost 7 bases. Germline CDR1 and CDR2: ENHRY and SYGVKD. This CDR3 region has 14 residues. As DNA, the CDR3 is TGTGCCATCAGCCCCCCGGGACAGACGGGAGAGCAGTACTTC. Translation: CAISPPGQTGEQYF.

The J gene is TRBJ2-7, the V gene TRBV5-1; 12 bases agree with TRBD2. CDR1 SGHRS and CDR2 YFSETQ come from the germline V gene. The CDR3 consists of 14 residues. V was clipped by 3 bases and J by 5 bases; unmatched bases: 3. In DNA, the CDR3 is TGCGCCAGCAGCTCGACTAGCGGGAGTAACGAGCAGTACTTC. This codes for CASSSTSGSNEQYF. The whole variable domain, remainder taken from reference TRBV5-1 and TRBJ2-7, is KAGVTQTPRYLIKTRGQQVTLSCSPISGHRSVSWYQQTPGQGLQFLFEYFSETQRNKGNFPGRFSGRQFSNSRSEMNVSTLELGDSALYLCASSSTSGSNEQYFGPGTRLTVT.

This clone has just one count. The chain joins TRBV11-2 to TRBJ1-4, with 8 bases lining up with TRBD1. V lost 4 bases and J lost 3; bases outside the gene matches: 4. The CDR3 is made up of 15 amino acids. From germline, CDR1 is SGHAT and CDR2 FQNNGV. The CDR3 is CASSSGQGSNEKLFF. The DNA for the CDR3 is TGTGCCAGCAGCTCTGGACAGGGATCTAATGAAAAACTGTTTTTT. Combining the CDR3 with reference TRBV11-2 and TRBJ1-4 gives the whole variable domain EAGVAQSPRYKIIEKRQSVAFWCNPISGHATLYWYQQILGQGPKLLIQFQNNGVVDDSQLPKDRFSAERLKGVDSTLKIQPAKLEDSAVYLCASSSGQGSNEKLFFGSGTQLSVL.

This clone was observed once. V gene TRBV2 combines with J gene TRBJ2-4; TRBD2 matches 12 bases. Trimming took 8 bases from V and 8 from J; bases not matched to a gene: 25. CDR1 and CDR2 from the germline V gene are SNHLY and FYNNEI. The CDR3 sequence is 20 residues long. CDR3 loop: CASYRRSASGRAGTKDIQYF. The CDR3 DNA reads TGTGCCAGCTATAGAAGGTCCGCTAGCGGGAGGGCCGGGACGAAAGACATTCAGTACTTC.